Shown below are 30 T cell receptor beta chains from a single sample sequenced in a study of blood T cell repertoires in COVID-19. The method was immunoSEQ multiplex PCR; TCRdb's version includes in-frame clones alone and lacks a portion of them. The sample contains 30,000 to 50,000 clones, around 87% of which appear only once. The material sequenced was peripheral blood. The receptors derive from a man aged 45-65 years with active or convalescent COVID-19.

The chain recombines TRBV7-9 with TRBJ1-2, with 10 bases aligning to TRBD1. The CDR3 is made up of 13 amino acids. J was trimmed by 7 bases and V by 5 bases; bases with no gene match: 4. Germline V gene data show CDR1 as SEHNR and CDR2 as FQNEAQ (reference sequence). The CDR3: CASSNDRGLGYTF. Here the CDR3 DNA reads TGTGCCAGCAGCAATGACAGGGGGCTTGGCTACACCTTC.

The chain couples TRBV18 to TRBJ1-1; D perhaps matches TRBD1 (5 bases). Germline V lookup: CDR1 KGHSH, CDR2 LQKENI. The CDR3 has 14 residues. Trimming removed 3 bases from V and 4 bases from J, with 12 bases in between. The CDR3 DNA is TGTGCCAGCTCACCCAGGGCGGTGGGCACTGAAGCTTTCTTT. This codes for CASSPRAVGTEAFF.

The chain has TRBV24-1 and TRBJ1-1, with 8 bases matching TRBD1. The CDR3 loop spans 15 amino acids. The germline V gene encodes CDR1 KGHDR and CDR2 SFDVKD. After removal of 7 bases from V and 3 bases from J, the junction contained 9 bases not matched to a gene. The CDR3 nucleotides are TGTGCCACCAGCGCCGCGGCGACAGGGGACACTGAAGCTTTCTTT. Its translation is CATSAAATGDTEAFF.

The chain uses TRBV18 and TRBJ2-6; D ambiguous. Germline V gives CDR1 KGHSH, CDR2 LQKENI. The ends were cut back, 6 bases at V and 4 bases at J, with 10 bases in the middle. The CDR3 is 14 residues long. CDR3 in amino acids: CASSLSPGANVLTF. The CDR3 nucleotides read TGTGCCAGCTCTCTATCGCCCGGGGCCAACGTCCTGACTTTC.

This chain uses TRBV6-2 or TRBV6-3 with TRBJ1-3; 7 bases match TRBD1. Trimming at V came to 6 bases and at J to 2 bases, leaving 4 bases not matched to a gene. The CDR3 sequence is 14 residues long. Germline V gives CDR1 MNHEY, CDR2 SVGEGT. CDR3 residues: CASSGQATGNTIYF. For the CDR3, the DNA is TGTGCCAGCAGCGGACAGGCGACTGGAAACACCATATATTTT.

This chain joins TRBV19 and TRBJ2-2, with a weak D call TRBD2 (6 bases). The CDR3 has 14 residues. Trimming took 1 base from V and 4 from J, leaving 7 bases between them. CDR1 is LNHDA and CDR2 is SQIVND in the germline V gene (reference sequence). DNA for the CDR3: TGTGCCAGTAGTATAGGGCGGGGCACCGGGGAGCTGTTTTTT. Its translation: CASSIGRGTGELFF.

V gene TRBV6-5 combines with J gene TRBJ2-7; TRBD1 matches at 8 bases. Germline-derived CDR1 and CDR2 are MNHEY and SVGAGI. The J segment lost 1 base and the V segment lost 5 bases, leaving 4 bases of the junction unmatched. There are 14 residues in the CDR3. This CDR3 reads CASSPRDRSYEQYF. DNA for the CDR3: TGTGCCAGCAGTCCCCGGGACAGGTCCTACGAGCAGTACTTC.

The chain uses TRBV12-3 or TRBV12-4 and TRBJ1-5; D uncertain. V was pared by 5 bases and J by 6 bases, with 8 bases between. CDR3 length: 12 residues. The CDR3 is CASSPGPQPQHF. The CDR3 region has the DNA TGTGCCAGCAGTCCCGGTCCTCAGCCCCAGCATTTT.

This clone has more than one count but fewer than ten. V gene TRBV30 combines with J gene TRBJ2-1; 12 nucleotides line up with TRBD2. Germline CDR1 and CDR2: GTSNPN and SVGIG (reference sequence). The CDR3 is 15 amino acids. V gave up 3 bases and J gave up 6 bases; unmatched junction bases: 6. DNA of the CDR3: TGTGCCTGGAGCCGGGGACTAGCGGGCACCAATGAGCAGTTCTTC. Its translation is CAWSRGLAGTNEQFF.

This chain links TRBV28 with TRBJ2-5; TRBD2 matches at 11 bases. Per germline, CDR1 MDHEN and CDR2 SYDVKM. The CDR3 runs to 16 residues. Trimming at V came to 6 bases and at J to 5 bases, leaving 11 bases not matched to a gene. The CDR3 spells CASSRTSGYLEETQYF. CDR3 nucleotide sequence: TGTGCCAGCAGCCGGACTAGCGGGTACTTGGAGGAGACCCAGTACTTC.

The chain links TRBV28 to TRBJ2-1, with TRBD1 as a possible D gene (6 bases). The CDR3 extends over 13 amino acids. Trimming stripped 10 bases from V and 7 bases from J, with 17 bases between. In germline, CDR1 is MDHEN, CDR2 SYDVKM. For the CDR3, the DNA is TGTGCCATAGAAAGGGGGTTGGGGAATGAGCAGTTCTTC. Its protein is CAIERGLGNEQFF.

The V gene is TRBV7-3, the J gene TRBJ1-3, with D hard to call. There are 14 residues in the CDR3. Germline assignment: CDR1 SGHTA and CDR2 FQGTGA. V lost 5 bases to trimming and J lost 4 bases, with 12 bases between them. The CDR3 DNA follows: TGTGCCAGCAGCCCCGGGAGTCCCGGAAACACCATATATTTT. Translated: CASSPGSPGNTIYF.

This clone was picked up a small number of times. The genes are TRBV5-1 and TRBJ2-1, with 8 nucleotides matching TRBD2. The CDR3 length is 17 residues. V was clipped by 0 bases and J by 6 bases; unmatched bases: 11. Per the germline V gene, CDR1 is SGHRS and CDR2 is YFSETQ. The CDR3 sequence is CASSLEGSGEPPNEQFF. DNA for the CDR3: TGCGCCAGCAGCTTGGAAGGTAGCGGGGAACCCCCCAATGAGCAGTTCTTC.

J is TRBJ1-5 and V is TRBV14, with no clear D. Germline lookup yields CDR1 SGHDN and CDR2 FVKESK. The germline V and J ends were trimmed by 0 bases and 6 bases, with 18 bases remaining between them. This CDR3 has 17 amino acids. The CDR3 DNA sequence: TGTGCCAGCAGCCAAGATCTGGTAGGGTTTCGGGGTCAGCCCCAGCATTTT. Amino acid sequence: CASSQDLVGFRGQPQHF.

This chain connects TRBV18 to TRBJ1-4; D remains ambiguous. V dropped 3 bases and J dropped 8 bases, with 10 bases sitting between them. The CDR3 loop spans 13 amino acids. Looked up from germline, CDR1 is KGHSH and CDR2 is LQKENI. CDR3: CASSPGRREKLFF. CDR3 bases: TGTGCCAGCTCACCCGGCAGGAGGGAAAAACTGTTTTTT.

The chain carries TRBV30 and TRBJ2-7, with a possible D match to TRBD2 (7 bases). The germline CDR1 and CDR2 sequences are GTSNPN and SVGIG (reference sequence). Trimming took 1 base from V and 5 from J, leaving 12 bases between them. CDR3 length: 13 residues. The CDR3 DNA reads as TGTGCCTGGAGTGCCGGGGGGCCCAACGAGCAGTACGTC. Protein: CAWSAGGPNEQYV.

The chain carries TRBV4-1 and TRBJ1-2, with a weak D call TRBD1 (6 bases). Germline V gene sequence: CDR1 MGHRA, CDR2 YSYEKL. The CDR3 has 17 amino acids. The V gene lost 0 bases and the J gene lost 4 bases, with 18 bases spanning the gap. The DNA for the CDR3 is TGCGCCAGCAGCCAAGACCGGGACACAGGTAGAGGCTATGGCTACACCTTC. The encoded protein is CASSQDRDTGRGYGYTF.

V and J are TRBV5-1 and TRBJ1-1; 9 nucleotides line up with TRBD1. From germline, CDR1 is SGHRS and CDR2 YFSETQ. The trim removed 0 bases at V and 5 bases at J, leaving 8 bases unmatched. The CDR3 is made up of 16 amino acids. The CDR3 loop reads CASSLAEDRGGTEAFF. The CDR3 DNA is TGCGCCAGCAGCTTGGCCGAGGACAGGGGTGGAACTGAAGCTTTCTTT.

For this clone: Other nucleotide sequences in the sample specify the same CDR3. V is TRBV5-5 and J is TRBJ1-5; D is perhaps TRBD1 (5 bases). The CDR3 is made up of 14 amino acids. Germline loops: CDR1 SGHKS, CDR2 YYEKEE (reference sequence). Trimming stripped 0 bases from V and 5 bases from J, with 9 bases between. The DNA for the CDR3 is TGTGCCAGCAGCTTGGTGGGGGGAGATCAGCCCCAGCATTTT. Amino acid sequence: CASSLVGGDQPQHF.

The J gene is TRBJ2-1, the V gene TRBV29-1; D not resolved. The length of the CDR3 is 11 residues. Germline lookup yields CDR1 SQVTM and CDR2 ANQGSEA. V was shortened by 4 bases and J by 9 bases, with 10 bases between the two germline ends. CDR3 sequence (DNA): TGCAGCGTTGTTTTGAGGATTGAGCAGTTCTTC. Its protein is CSVVLRIEQFF.

The chain links TRBV6-5 to TRBJ1-6; D is uncertain. CDR3 length: 15 amino acids. In germline, CDR1 is MNHEY, CDR2 SVGAGI. V was clipped by 2 bases and J by 10 bases, with 15 bases between them. Here the CDR3 reads CASSYDRRESSPLHF. The DNA for the CDR3 is TGTGCCAGCAGTTACGACCGTCGGGAGAGCTCACCCCTCCACTTT.

The genes are TRBV15 and TRBJ2-7, with a possible D match to TRBD2 (5 bases). V dropped 2 bases and J dropped 3 bases, with 14 bases sitting between them. Per the germline V gene, CDR1 is LNHNV and CDR2 is YYDKDF (reference sequence). This CDR3 comprises 15 residues. This CDR3 is CATSRPSERNYEQYF. CDR3 nucleotide sequence: TGTGCCACCAGCAGACCTTCGGAGCGGAACTACGAGCAGTACTTC.

The CDR3 spells CASSKVALLAGGYEQYV. CDR3 nucleotides: TGTGCCAGCAGCAAAGTAGCCTTACTAGCGGGGGGTTACGAGCAGTACGTC. This chain connects TRBV21-1 to TRBJ2-7; the DNA was not compared with TRBD2, the D call given in the table. TRBV21-1 is described as a pseudogene. The CDR3 contains 17 residues.

The chain recombines TRBV5-6 with TRBJ2-7; the D is unclear. Germline V lookup: CDR1 SGHDT, CDR2 YYEEEE. V lost 3 bases and J lost 3, with 10 bases in between. The CDR3 length is 13 residues. DNA of the CDR3: TGTGCCAGCAGCTCCAGTGGTGGCTACGAGCAGTACGTC. Translating it yields CASSSSGGYEQYV.

The chain couples TRBV28 to TRBJ2-3; D is perhaps TRBD2 (5 bases). Germline V lookup: CDR1 MDHEN, CDR2 SYDVKM. Trimming removed 5 bases at V and 11 bases at J, with 14 bases between. The CDR3 is 12 amino acids. The DNA for the CDR3 is TGTGCCAGCAGTACCCACGGAAGCGGGCAGTATTTT. Residues: CASSTHGSGQYF.

The chain links TRBV5-1 to TRBJ2-5; 7 nucleotides align to TRBD1. Germline V gene data show CDR1 as SGHRS and CDR2 as YFSETQ. Trimming took 4 bases from V and 5 from J; bases not matched to a gene: 8. The CDR3 sequence is 14 residues long. For the CDR3, the DNA is TGCGCCAGCAGCCTAAGCAGGGGGACCGAGACCCAGTACTTC. Its protein product is CASSLSRGTETQYF.

In DNA, the CDR3 is TGTGCCAGCAGCCGCGGACTTAGTCGTTCCTACGAGCAGTACTTC. It yields the protein CASSRGLSRSYEQYF. The genes are TRBV6-5 and TRBJ2-7; D possibly corresponds to TRBD2 (5 bases). The CDR3 extends over 15 amino acids. The germline gives CDR1 MNHEY, CDR2 SVGAGI. The V and J ends lost 6 bases and 1 base respectively, with 16 bases between them.

This clone is deemed medium-sized (0.01 to 0.1%). This chain connects TRBV28 to TRBJ1-2; TRBD1 aligns across 7 bases. CDR1 and CDR2 from the germline V gene are MDHEN and SYDVKM. The V segment lost 4 bases and the J segment 7 bases; nucleotides outside the gene matches: 9. The CDR3 runs 14 residues. CDR3: CASSSLRQGAGYTF. The CDR3 DNA sequence: TGTGCCAGCAGTTCTCTCCGACAGGGAGCTGGCTACACCTTC.

In this sample, this clone turned up a few times. The chain combines TRBV27 with TRBJ1-1; TRBD1 might be the D (6 bases). Trimming stripped 6 bases from V and 1 base from J, with 15 bases between. CDR1 and CDR2 from the germline V gene are MNHEY and SMNVEV (reference sequence). The length of the CDR3 is 15 residues. DNA for the CDR3: TGTGCCAGCAGAACCTCCGGGACAACGAACACTGAAGCTTTCTTT. Its protein product is CASRTSGTTNTEAFF.

This clone was observed once. The chain has TRBV6-5 and TRBJ1-4; D is unclear. The CDR3 runs 14 residues. Trimming stripped 6 bases from V and 8 bases from J, with 16 bases between. From germline, CDR1 is MNHEY and CDR2 SVGAGI. CDR3 coding DNA: TGTGCCAGCAGCCCCCCTCGCAGGCCGGAAAAACTGTTTTTT. It specifies CASSPPRRPEKLFF.